A single sample gave rise to the 25 T cell receptor beta chains below, sequenced in a study of CD8 T cells in ankylosing spondylitis (TCRdb year 2017). Overall study results and their limits: A TCR beta motif of several highly homologous amino acid variants appeared characteristic of blood from ankylosing spondylitis patients.

Receptor amplification or capture employed 5' RACE. The sample was run on an Illumina HiSeq 2500. TCRdb reworked the public reads: Q25 trimming with fastp, MiXCR clone assembly, productive beta chains retained. Identical CDR3 protein sequences are pooled into one entry, listed with their most common genes and DNA. Counted in this sample were roughly 90,000 distinct CDR3 sequences; approximately 9.6% of them appeared once. 30% of the sample is taken by the ten largest. For these receptors, no antigen is known. Sequenced input: blood, either unsorted or a sorted T cell fraction (not recorded which). Receptors were obtained from a male donor with ankylosing spondylitis.

V and J are TRBV5-1 and TRBJ1-5; 10 nucleotides agree with TRBD1. Germline V gene sequence: CDR1 SGHRS, CDR2 YFSETQ. The CDR3 consists of 16 residues. Trimming took 0 bases from V and 2 from J; bases not matched to a gene: 2. The CDR3 region has the DNA TGCGCCAGCAGCTTGGGGGGGACAGGGGGCAATCAGCCCCAGCATTTT. Translating it yields CASSLGGTGGNQPQHF.

This clonotype has at least ten counts. This chain links TRBV5-1 with TRBJ2-3; 13 positions match TRBD2. The CDR3 length is 17 residues. Germline V gene sequence: CDR1 SGHRS, CDR2 YFSETQ. With V trimmed by 7 bases and J by 1 base, 9 bases remained unmatched. The CDR3 coding sequence is TGCGCCAGCGCCGGACTAGCGGGAGACAGGGGCACAGATACGCAGTATTTT. Amino acid sequence: CASAGLAGDRGTDTQYF.

This clonotype was counted at least ten times. J is TRBJ2-1 and V is TRBV11-2; the D is unclear. Germline V gene lookup returns CDR1 SGHAT and CDR2 FQNNGV. V was cut by 7 bases and J by 5 bases, with 15 bases left in between. The CDR3 runs 14 residues. The CDR3 DNA follows: TGTGCCAGCACCTCTGGGTCGGCGGACAATGAGCAGTTCTTC. Translating it yields CASTSGSADNEQFF.

This sequence joins TRBV27 and TRBJ1-5; D gene ambiguous. V dropped 0 bases and J dropped 7 bases, with 10 bases sitting between them. Germline lookup yields CDR1 MNHEY and CDR2 SMNVEV (reference sequence). There are 14 residues in the CDR3. The CDR3, as DNA: TGTGCCAGCAGTTTATCCGGGGTGAAACAGCCCCAGCATTTT. Translation gives CASSLSGVKQPQHF.

V is TRBV5-1 and J is TRBJ1-2; D is unclear. Trimming pared 6 bases from V and 6 bases from J, leaving 18 bases between. The CDR3 sequence is 14 residues long. Germline lookup yields CDR1 SGHRS and CDR2 YFSETQ. The chain's CDR3 is CASTPLSGSHGYTF. CDR3 nucleotides: TGCGCCAGCACCCCCCTTTCAGGATCACATGGCTACACCTTC.

The chain carries TRBV19 and TRBJ2-1; D might be TRBD2 (6 bases). Germline loops: CDR1 LNHDA, CDR2 SQIVND (reference sequence). V lost 5 bases, J lost 1 base, and 15 bases lay in between. The CDR3 extends over 16 amino acids. The CDR3 here is CASSFIAARSYNEQFF. CDR3 nucleotide sequence: TGTGCCAGTAGTTTTATAGCGGCTAGGTCCTACAATGAGCAGTTCTTC.

Only a few counts were recorded for this clonotype. The DNA is left out, because the CDR3 cannot be placed on it with certainty; the CDR3 is given as TCRdb lists it. The rearrangement joins TRBV11-2 to TRBJ2-2. 17 amino acids form the CDR3, both terminal residues included. Per the germline V gene, CDR1 is SGHAT and CDR2 is FQNNGV. This CDR3 is CASSSNYASNTGELFFF.

The table lists this clonotype with a few counts. This rearrangement joins TRBV14 to TRBJ2-7; 10 nucleotides agree with TRBD2. Germline CDR1 reads SGHDN; CDR2 reads FVKESK. J gave up 0 bases and V 2 bases, and 4 bases lay outside the gene matches. The CDR3 spans 16 residues. The CDR3 DNA reads as TGTGCCAGCAGCCAAAGGACTAGCGGAAGCTCCTACGAGCAGTACTTC. Translated: CASSQRTSGSSYEQYF. The entire variable domain, with the rest obtained from reference TRBV14 and TRBJ2-7, is as follows: EAGVTQFPSHSVIEKGQTVTLRCDPISGHDNLYWYRRVMGKEIKFLLHFVKESKQDESGMPNNRFLAERTGGTYSTLKVQPAELEDSGVYFCASSQRTSGSSYEQYFGPGTRLTVT.

This clonotype was seen a handful of times. The chain uses TRBV13 and TRBJ2-7, with 7 bases fitting TRBD1. The ends lost 5 bases at V and 7 bases at J; junction bases unmatched: 11. Germline V gene data show CDR1 as PRHDT and CDR2 as FYEKMQ (reference sequence). The CDR3 spans 14 residues. Here the CDR3 DNA reads TGTGCCAGCAGCAAGACAGGGTACCTCTGGGAGCAGTACTTC. This codes for CASSKTGYLWEQYF.

This clonotype has ten or more counts. The chain carries TRBV7-9 and TRBJ2-4, with D unclear. This CDR3 is built from 14 residues. CDR1 SEHNR and CDR2 FQNEAQ come from the germline V gene (reference sequence). The ends were cut back, 2 bases at V and 0 bases at J, with 5 bases in the middle. CDR3 sequence (DNA): TGTGCCAGCAGCTTACCGGCAGCCAAAAACATTCAGTACTTC. This sequence encodes CASSLPAAKNIQYF.

There are many counts of this clonotype. V is TRBV20-1 and J is TRBJ1-2, with D possibly matching TRBD1 (6 bases). Trimming left V 5 bases short and J 2 bases short, with 27 bases between. Germline V gene lookup returns CDR1 DFQATT and CDR2 SNEGSKA (reference sequence). The CDR3 has 18 residues. CDR3 amino acids: CSALNPHPTGGGNYGYTF. In DNA, the CDR3 is TGCAGTGCTCTAAATCCACACCCGACAGGTGGGGGGAACTATGGCTACACCTTC.

This clonotype was counted a few times. The rearrangement joins TRBV10-2 to TRBJ2-1, with 10 bases identical to TRBD2. The junction had 9 bases not matched to a gene; V was cut back by 7 bases and J by 6 bases. The CDR3 runs 15 residues. Germline CDR1 is WSHSY and CDR2 is SAAADI. The CDR3 DNA reads TGCGCCAGCACCCTGACTAGCGGGTACGTCAATGAGCAGTTCTTC. Its protein product is CASTLTSGYVNEQFF.

The chain has TRBV13 and TRBJ2-4; D possibly corresponds to TRBD1 (5 bases). The ends were cut back, 4 bases at V and 5 bases at J, with 12 bases in the middle. This CDR3 comprises 14 residues. The germline gives CDR1 PRHDT, CDR2 FYEKMQ (reference sequence). The DNA for the CDR3 is TGTGCCAGCAGCTCCCAAGGGGTGGAAAACATTCAGTACTTC. Its translation: CASSSQGVENIQYF.

There are many counts of this clonotype. The chain links TRBV5-6 to TRBJ1-1; D is unclear. The CDR3 has 14 residues. The V gene lost 1 base and the J gene lost 1 base, with 8 bases spanning the gap. Per the germline V gene, CDR1 is SGHDT and CDR2 is YYEEEE. The CDR3 DNA reads TGTGCCAGCAGCTTGCCATTCCAGAACACTGAAGCTTTCTTT. Translating gives CASSLPFQNTEAFF. The complete variable domain, with remaining parts taken from reference TRBV5-6 and TRBJ1-1, reads DAGVTQSPTHLIKTRGQQVTLRCSPKSGHDTVSWYQQALGQGPQFIFQYYEEEERQRGNFPDRFSGHQFPNYSSELNVNALLLGDSALYLCASSLPFQNTEAFFGQGTRLTVV.

The gene calls are TRBV24-1 and TRBJ2-2; D is perhaps TRBD1 (5 bases). Per germline, CDR1 KGHDR and CDR2 SFDVKD. V shed 9 bases and J shed 2 bases, with 9 bases lying between them. This CDR3 has 13 residues. The CDR3 loop reads CATGAPNTGELFF. CDR3 nucleotide sequence: TGTGCCACCGGGGCTCCTAACACCGGGGAGCTGTTTTTT.

This clonotype showed up just a few times. V is TRBV3-1 and J is TRBJ2-7, with D possibly being TRBD1 (6 bases). The length of the CDR3 is 14 residues. V was pared by 5 bases and J by 3 bases, with 14 bases between. CDR1 is LGHDT and CDR2 is YNNKEL in the germline V gene (reference sequence). The CDR3 nucleotides are TGTGCCAGCAGCTCCCCCCACAGGGTCTACGAGCAGTACTTC. It specifies CASSSPHRVYEQYF.

In its sample, this clonotype was seen a few times. J is TRBJ2-7 and V is TRBV12-3 or TRBV12-4, with 12 bases matching TRBD2. V lost 3 bases and J lost 5; bases outside the gene matches: 11. The CDR3 is 17 amino acids. CDR3 nucleotide sequence: TGTGCCAGCAGTTTGGGGCCCAGGACTAGCGGGGTGGACGAGCAGTACTTC. The encoded protein is CASSLGPRTSGVDEQYF.

This clonotype occurred many times. The rearrangement joins TRBV7-9 to TRBJ2-5; 8 bases agree with TRBD1. The germline V gene has CDR1 SEHNR and CDR2 FQNEAQ (reference sequence). Trimming cost V 3 bases and J 2 bases; bases outside gene matches: 8. The CDR3 covers 16 residues. This CDR3 is CASSFLDRGLQETQYF. The CDR3 nucleotides read TGTGCCAGCAGCTTCCTTGACAGGGGACTTCAAGAGACCCAGTACTTC.

This clonotype was seen a few times. This chain joins TRBV7-9 and TRBJ2-7; 7 bases line up with TRBD2. The germline CDR1 and CDR2 sequences are SEHNR and FQNEAQ (reference sequence). This CDR3 comprises 17 residues. Germline trimming cut 1 base from V and 4 bases from J; bases unmatched to any gene: 13. The CDR3 loop reads CASSLGPSGFSPYEQYF. Here the CDR3 DNA reads TGTGCCAGCAGCTTAGGTCCTAGCGGATTCTCACCATACGAGCAGTACTTC.

The chain recombines TRBV6-1 with TRBJ2-7; TRBD1 matches 7 bases. CDR1 is MNHNS, CDR2 SASEGT, per germline. This CDR3 is 13 amino acids long. V dropped 10 bases and J dropped 0; count of bases not matched to a gene: 6. The CDR3 is CANRRDSSYEQYF. CDR3 DNA sequence: TGTGCCAACCGCAGGGACAGCTCCTACGAGCAGTACTTC.

This clonotype came up many times. CDR3 residues: CASSEGTGGVEAFF. As DNA, the CDR3 is TGTGCCAGCAGCGAAGGGACAGGGGGCGTTGAAGCTTTCTTT. The chain recombines TRBV7-9 with TRBJ1-1, with 12 bases aligning to TRBD1. Germline loops: CDR1 SEHNR, CDR2 FQNEAQ (reference sequence). The CDR3 loop spans 14 amino acids. The V gene end was trimmed by 5 bases and the J gene end by 7 bases; junction bases not matched to a gene: 5.

This clonotype occurred many times. The chain recombines TRBV27 with TRBJ2-2; D call uncertain. Per germline, CDR1 MNHEY and CDR2 SMNVEV (reference sequence). CDR3 length: 11 amino acids. Trimming cost V 4 bases and J 6 bases, with 3 bases left between them. The CDR3 coding sequence is TGTGCCAGCAGTTGGGCCGGGGAGCTGTTTTTT. Amino acids: CASSWAGELFF.

There are many counts of this clonotype. V is TRBV5-5 and J is TRBJ1-5; unclear D gene. Per germline, CDR1 SGHKS and CDR2 YYEKEE (reference sequence). The CDR3 sequence is 16 residues long. Trimming removed 4 bases at V and 0 bases at J, with 14 bases between. The CDR3 protein is CASSNGGVHSNQPQHF. For the CDR3, the DNA is TGTGCCAGCAGCAATGGCGGGGTACATAGCAATCAGCCCCAGCATTTT.

The genes are TRBV7-2 and TRBJ1-1, with D possibly TRBD1 on 5 matching bases. This CDR3 contains 16 residues. The V gene's germline CDR1 is SGHTA and CDR2 FQGNSA. V was shortened by 2 bases and J by 1 base, with 14 bases between the two germline ends. The CDR3 sequence is CASSLNGGEGNTEAFF. The CDR3 DNA sequence: TGTGCCAGCAGCTTAAATGGAGGGGAGGGGAACACTGAAGCTTTCTTT.

This clonotype was seen repeatedly, ten times or more. The chain couples TRBV7-9 to TRBJ2-7; weak D call: TRBD1 (5 bases). Germline lookup yields CDR1 SEHNR and CDR2 FQNEAQ (reference sequence). This CDR3 comprises 14 residues. The V end was cut by 3 bases, the J end by 2 bases, with 11 bases between. In DNA, the CDR3 is TGTGCCAGCAGCTTCCAGGACAACCCCTACGAGCAGTACTTC. Translating it yields CASSFQDNPYEQYF.